The rows below give T cell receptor beta chains drawn from one sample of a study of T cell responses to AZD1222 COVID-19 vaccine. Data came from immunoSEQ multiplex PCR; TCRdb stores just in-frame clones and leaves some out. This table has 110,000 to 150,000 clones, just under 95% appearing once. Sequenced material: peripheral blood, taken after recovery from COVID-19. These receptors all come from an adult who had recovered from COVID-19. Both conserved end residues are part of each CDR3.

v_call: TRBV5-8
cdr3_aa: CASSLFGQGANTIYF

v_call: TRBV6-1
cdr3_aa: CASSEIYEQYF

v_call: TRBV4-1
cdr3_aa: CASSSGTSGSNEQFF

v_call: TRBV5-1
cdr3_aa: CASSWGGGQAYEQYF

v_call: TRBV5-4
cdr3_aa: CASNPEPGRNYGYTF

v_call: TRBV12-5
cdr3_aa: CASSAGPPRTEQYF

v_call: TRBV29-1
cdr3_aa: CSGANTEAFF

v_call: TRBV24-1
cdr3_aa: CATSDLRTPGGTQYF

v_call: TRBV7-3
cdr3_aa: CASSLGQANTGELFF

v_call: TRBV18
cdr3_aa: CASSPNQETQYF

v_call: TRBV5-4
cdr3_aa: CASSLASDLRGTQYF

v_call: TRBV12-5
cdr3_aa: CASAQERGGGDEQFF

v_call: TRBV19
cdr3_aa: CASSIRTGGGVPYTEAFF

v_call: TRBV5-1
cdr3_aa: CASSLDRGGDTQYF

v_call: TRBV28
cdr3_aa: CASIGGLSYGYTF

v_call: TRBV14
cdr3_aa: CASSPPGFYNSPLHF

v_call: TRBV5-4
cdr3_aa: CASSVGLAGYEQFF

v_call: TRBV15
cdr3_aa: CATSRAAGNSYEQYF

v_call: TRBV6-5
cdr3_aa: CASFRGNTEAFF